The sample holds a few counts of the clone carrying this T cell receptor beta chain. The germline CDR1 and CDR2 sequences are MNHEY and SVGAGI. The CDR3 spans 16 residues. The trim removed 2 bases at V and 5 bases at J, leaving 9 bases unmatched. This specimen belongs to a study of cytomegalovirus exposure and HLA in healthy donors. This PCR relied on a set of 60 Vbeta primers and 13 Jbeta primers. Generated by immunoSEQ multiplex PCR, the TCRdb table keeps only in-frame clones and is missing some. The repertoire holds 150,000 to 200,000 clones, with roughly nine tenths as singletons. Sequenced material: PBMCs. The TCR comes from a girl under three years old in good health and CMV-seronegative. The chain recombines TRBV6-5 with TRBJ2-5; 9 nucleotides agree with TRBD2. CDR3 bases: TGTGCCAGCAGTTACCGGCGGGAGGGCCTGAAGGAGACCCAGTACTTC. It yields the protein CASSYRREGLKETQYF.